This note documents a single T cell receptor (beta chain) sequence. Its antigen remains unknown. V was shortened by 0 bases and J by 8 bases, with 8 bases between the two germline ends. Germline assignment: CDR1 MGHRA and CDR2 YSYEKL. CDR3 size: 13 residues. This table comes from immunoSEQ multiplex PCR, and its TCRdb copy is limited to in-frame clones, with some not included. The sample has 120,000 to 150,000 clones, 88% seen once. The time point here: baseline pretreatment blood. Treatment described: 15 Gy SBRT to primary tumor, nephrectomy 4 weeks later. This renal cell carcinoma was of the clear cell type. This sample stems from a study of radiation and T cells in renal cell carcinoma. Study summary: Nephrectomy followed 15 Gy stereotactic body radiation by 4 weeks. Study-wide points: From baseline, blood top tumor clonotypes peaked at 2 weeks post-radiation.

Sequencing used blood, obtained from a patient whose treatment included radiotherapy and nephrectomy. The chain links TRBV4-1 to TRBJ2-1, with D perhaps TRBD2 (5 bases). This TCR was recovered from a woman aged 70-85 years with renal cell carcinoma. The CDR3 reads CASSQDWGDEQFF. The CDR3 DNA follows: TGCGCCAGCAGCCAAGATTGGGGAGATGAGCAGTTCTTC.